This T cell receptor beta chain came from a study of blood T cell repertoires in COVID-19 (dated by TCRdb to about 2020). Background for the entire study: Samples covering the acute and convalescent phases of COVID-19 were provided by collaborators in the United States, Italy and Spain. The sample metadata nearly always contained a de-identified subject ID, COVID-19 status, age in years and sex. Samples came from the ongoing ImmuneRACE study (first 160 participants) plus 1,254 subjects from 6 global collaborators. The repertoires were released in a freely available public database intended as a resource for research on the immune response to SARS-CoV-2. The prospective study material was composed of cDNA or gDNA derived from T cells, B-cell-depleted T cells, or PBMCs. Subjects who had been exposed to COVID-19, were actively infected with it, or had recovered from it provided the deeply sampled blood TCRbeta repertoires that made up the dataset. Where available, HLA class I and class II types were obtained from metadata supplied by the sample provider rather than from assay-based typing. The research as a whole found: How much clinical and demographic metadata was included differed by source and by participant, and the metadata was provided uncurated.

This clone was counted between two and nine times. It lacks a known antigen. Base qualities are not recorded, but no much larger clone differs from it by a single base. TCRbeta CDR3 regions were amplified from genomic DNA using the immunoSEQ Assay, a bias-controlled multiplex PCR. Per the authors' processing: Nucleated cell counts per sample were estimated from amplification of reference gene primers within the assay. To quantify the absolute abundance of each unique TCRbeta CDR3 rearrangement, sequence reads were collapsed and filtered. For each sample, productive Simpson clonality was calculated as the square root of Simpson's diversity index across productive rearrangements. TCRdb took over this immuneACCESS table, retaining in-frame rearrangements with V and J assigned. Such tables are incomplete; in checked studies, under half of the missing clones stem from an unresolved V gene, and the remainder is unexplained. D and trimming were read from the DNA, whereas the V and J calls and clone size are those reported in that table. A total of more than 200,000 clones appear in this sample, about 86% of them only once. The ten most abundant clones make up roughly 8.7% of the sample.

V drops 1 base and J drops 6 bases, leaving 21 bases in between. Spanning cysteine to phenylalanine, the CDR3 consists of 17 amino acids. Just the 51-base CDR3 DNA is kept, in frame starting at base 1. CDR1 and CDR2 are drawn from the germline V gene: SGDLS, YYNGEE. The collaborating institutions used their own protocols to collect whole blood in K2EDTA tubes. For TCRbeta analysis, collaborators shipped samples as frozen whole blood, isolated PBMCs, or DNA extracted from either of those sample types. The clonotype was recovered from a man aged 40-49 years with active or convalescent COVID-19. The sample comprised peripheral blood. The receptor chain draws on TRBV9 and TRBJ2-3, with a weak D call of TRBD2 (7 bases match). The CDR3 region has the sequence CASSVRSAGATGDTQYF. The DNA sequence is TGTGCCAGCAGCGTACGTTCGGCGGGGGCGACAGGTGATACGCAGTATTTT.